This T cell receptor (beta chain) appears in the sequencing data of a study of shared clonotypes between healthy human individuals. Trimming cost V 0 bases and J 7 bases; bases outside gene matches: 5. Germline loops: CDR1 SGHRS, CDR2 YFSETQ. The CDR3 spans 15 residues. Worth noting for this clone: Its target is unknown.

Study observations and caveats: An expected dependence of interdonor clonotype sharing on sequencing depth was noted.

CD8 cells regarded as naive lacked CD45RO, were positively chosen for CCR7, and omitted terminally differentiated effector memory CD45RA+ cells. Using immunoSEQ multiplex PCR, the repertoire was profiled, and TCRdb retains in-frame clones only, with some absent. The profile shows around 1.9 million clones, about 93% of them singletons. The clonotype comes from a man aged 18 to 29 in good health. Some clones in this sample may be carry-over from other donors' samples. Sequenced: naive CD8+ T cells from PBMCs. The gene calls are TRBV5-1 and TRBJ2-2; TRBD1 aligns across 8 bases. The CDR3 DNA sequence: TGCGCCAGCAGCTTGGCAGCAGGGGGCGGCGGGGAGCTGTTTTTT. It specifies CASSLAAGGGGELFF.